This T cell receptor (beta chain) stems from a study of sequential checkpoint blockade in melanoma. Overall study: Each arm's sequence ended with maintenance nivolumab.

This clone was seen only once. The assay was immunoSEQ multiplex PCR, and TCRdb's table has in-frame clones only and misses some. The table records over 10,000 clones, roughly 78% of them present only once. V gave up 7 bases and J gave up 0 bases, with 16 bases separating them. The CDR3 sequence is 16 residues long. The V gene's germline CDR1 is MNHEY and CDR2 SMNVEV (reference sequence). Treatment denoted: randomized to nivolumab then ipilimumab (arm A) or the reverse (arm B). DNA-damaging chemotherapy had not been given to any patient beforehand. PBMC sorting kept live CD3+CD8+ cells without CD19 or CD56.

The sequence was collected from a human donor with melanoma. This sequence joins TRBV27 and TRBJ2-1, with D possibly TRBD2 on 5 matching bases. Sample: CD8+ T cells sorted from blood (inferred from file names), taken from a patient given nivolumab and ipilimumab in sequence. CDR3 region: CASTFSGGRSYNEQFF. CDR3 in DNA: TGTGCCAGCACCTTCTCGGGCGGGCGCTCCTACAATGAGCAGTTCTTC.